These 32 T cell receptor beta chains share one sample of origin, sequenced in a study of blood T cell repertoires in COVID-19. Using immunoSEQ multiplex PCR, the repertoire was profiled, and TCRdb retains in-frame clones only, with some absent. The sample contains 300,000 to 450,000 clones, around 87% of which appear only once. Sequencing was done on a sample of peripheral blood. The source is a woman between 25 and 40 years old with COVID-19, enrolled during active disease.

The CDR3, as DNA: TGTGCCAGCAGACATAGCGGGAGTCCCGAGCAGTACTTC. Its translation: CASRHSGSPEQYF. The chain carries TRBV6-6 and TRBJ2-7; TRBD2 matches at 9 bases. The ends lost 6 bases at V and 6 bases at J; junction bases unmatched: 6. The length of the CDR3 is 13 residues. Germline CDR1 and CDR2: MNHNY and SVGAGI (reference sequence).

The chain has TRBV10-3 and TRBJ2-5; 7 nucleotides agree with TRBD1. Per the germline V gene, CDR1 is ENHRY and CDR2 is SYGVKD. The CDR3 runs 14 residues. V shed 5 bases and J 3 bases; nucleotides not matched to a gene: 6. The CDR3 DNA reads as TGTGCCATCAGTTCGGGACAGACCAAAGAGACCCAGTACTTC. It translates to CAISSGQTKETQYF.

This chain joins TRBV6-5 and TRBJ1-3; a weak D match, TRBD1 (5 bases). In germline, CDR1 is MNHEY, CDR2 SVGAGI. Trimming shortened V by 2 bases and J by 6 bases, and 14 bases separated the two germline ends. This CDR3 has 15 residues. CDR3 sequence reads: CASSYVGGSENTIYF. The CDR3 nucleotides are TGTGCCAGCAGTTACGTCGGGGGTTCGGAAAACACCATATATTTT.

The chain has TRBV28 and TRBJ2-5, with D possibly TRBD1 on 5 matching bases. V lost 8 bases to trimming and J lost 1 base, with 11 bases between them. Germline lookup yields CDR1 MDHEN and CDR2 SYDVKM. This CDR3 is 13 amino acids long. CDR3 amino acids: CASHETGQETQYF. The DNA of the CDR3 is TGTGCCAGCCATGAAACAGGCCAAGAGACCCAGTACTTC.

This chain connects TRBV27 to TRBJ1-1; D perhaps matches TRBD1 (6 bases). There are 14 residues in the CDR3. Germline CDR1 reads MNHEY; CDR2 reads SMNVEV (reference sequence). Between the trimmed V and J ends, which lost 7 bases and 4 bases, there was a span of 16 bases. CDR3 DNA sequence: TGTGCCAGCATGTCGGGGGGCGGGAGCACTGAAGCTTTCTTT. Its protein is CASMSGGGSTEAFF.

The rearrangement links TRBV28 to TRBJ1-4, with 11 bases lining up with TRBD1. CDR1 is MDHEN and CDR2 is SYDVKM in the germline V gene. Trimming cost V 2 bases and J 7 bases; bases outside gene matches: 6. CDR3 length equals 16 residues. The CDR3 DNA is TGTGCCAGCAGTTTAGTAGTTGGGACAGGGGGTGAAAAACTGTTTTTT. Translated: CASSLVVGTGGEKLFF.

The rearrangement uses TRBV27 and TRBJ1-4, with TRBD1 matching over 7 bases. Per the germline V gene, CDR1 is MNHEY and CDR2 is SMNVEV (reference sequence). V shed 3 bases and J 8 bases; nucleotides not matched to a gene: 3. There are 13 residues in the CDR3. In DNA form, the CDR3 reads TGTGCCAGCAGTTTGTTACAGGGGGAAAAACTGTTTTTT. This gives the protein CASSLLQGEKLFF.

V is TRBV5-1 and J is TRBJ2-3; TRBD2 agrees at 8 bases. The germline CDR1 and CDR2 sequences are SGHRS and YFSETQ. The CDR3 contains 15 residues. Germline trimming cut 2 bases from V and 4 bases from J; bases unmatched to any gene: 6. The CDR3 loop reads CASSFVSGTPDTQYF. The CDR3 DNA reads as TGCGCCAGCAGCTTCGTTAGCGGGACCCCAGATACGCAGTATTTT.

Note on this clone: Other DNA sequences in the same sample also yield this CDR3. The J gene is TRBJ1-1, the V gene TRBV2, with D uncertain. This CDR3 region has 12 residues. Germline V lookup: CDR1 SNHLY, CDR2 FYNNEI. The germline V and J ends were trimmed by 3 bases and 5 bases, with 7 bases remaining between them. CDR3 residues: CASSERGTEAFF. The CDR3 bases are TGTGCCAGCAGTGAGAGAGGGACTGAAGCTTTCTTT.

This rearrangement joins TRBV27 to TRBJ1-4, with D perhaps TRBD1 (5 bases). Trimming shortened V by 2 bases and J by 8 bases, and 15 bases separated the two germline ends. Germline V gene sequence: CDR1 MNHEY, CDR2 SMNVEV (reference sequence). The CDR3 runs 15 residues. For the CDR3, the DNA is TGTGCCAGCAGTTTACGGGCGGCAGGGATGGAAAAACTGTTTTTT. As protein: CASSLRAAGMEKLFF. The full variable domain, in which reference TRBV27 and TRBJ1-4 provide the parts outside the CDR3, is EAQVTQNPRYLITVTGKKLTVTCSQNMNHEYMSWYRQDPGLGLRQIYYSMNVEVTDKGDVPEGYKVSRKEKRNFPLILESPSPNQTSLYFCASSLRAAGMEKLFFGSGTQLSVL.

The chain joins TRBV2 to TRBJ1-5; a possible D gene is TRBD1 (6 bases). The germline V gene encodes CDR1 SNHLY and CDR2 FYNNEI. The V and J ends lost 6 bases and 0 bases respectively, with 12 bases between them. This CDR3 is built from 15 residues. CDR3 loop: CASSARRGSNQPQHF. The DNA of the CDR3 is TGTGCCAGCAGCGCCCGCAGGGGTAGCAATCAGCCCCAGCATTTT. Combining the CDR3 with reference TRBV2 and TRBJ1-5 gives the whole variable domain EPEVTQTPSHQVTQMGQEVILRCVPISNHLYFYWYRQILGQKVEFLVSFYNNEISEKSEIFDDQFSVERPDGSNFTLKIRSTKLEDSAMYFCASSARRGSNQPQHFGDGTRLSIL.

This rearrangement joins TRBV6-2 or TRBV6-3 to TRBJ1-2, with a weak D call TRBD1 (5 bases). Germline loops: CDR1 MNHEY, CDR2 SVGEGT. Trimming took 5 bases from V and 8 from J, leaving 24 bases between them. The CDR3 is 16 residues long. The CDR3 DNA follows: TGTGCCAGCAGTCCCATAGGGGTGACGGGCCTCCGAGGCTACACCTTC. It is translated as CASSPIGVTGLRGYTF.

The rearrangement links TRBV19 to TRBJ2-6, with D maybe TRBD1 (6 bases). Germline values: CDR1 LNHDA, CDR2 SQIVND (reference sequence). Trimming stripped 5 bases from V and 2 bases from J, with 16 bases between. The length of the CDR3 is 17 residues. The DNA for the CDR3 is TGTGCCAGTAGTCCCTATCAGTCAGGGGCTGGGGCCAACGTCCTGACTTTC. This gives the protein CASSPYQSGAGANVLTF.

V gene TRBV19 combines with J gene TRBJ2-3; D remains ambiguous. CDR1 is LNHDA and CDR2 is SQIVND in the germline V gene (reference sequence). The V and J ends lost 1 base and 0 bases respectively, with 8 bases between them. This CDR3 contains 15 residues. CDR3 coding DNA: TGTGCCAGTAGTATAGGCGCTCCCAGCACAGATACGCAGTATTTT. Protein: CASSIGAPSTDTQYF.

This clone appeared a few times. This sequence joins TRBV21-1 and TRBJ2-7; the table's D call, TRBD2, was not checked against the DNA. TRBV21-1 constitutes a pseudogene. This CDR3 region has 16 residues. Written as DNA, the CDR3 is TGTGCCAGCAGCCCCCGGACTAGCGGCTTTGCGAGCGAGCAGTACTTC. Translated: CASSPRTSGFASEQYF.

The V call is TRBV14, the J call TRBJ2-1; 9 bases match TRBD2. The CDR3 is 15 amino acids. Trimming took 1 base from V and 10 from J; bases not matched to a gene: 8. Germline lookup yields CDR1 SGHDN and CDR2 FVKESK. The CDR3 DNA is TGTGCCAGCAGCCAAGCCAGTAGCGGGAGTGAAGAGCAGTTCTTC. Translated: CASSQASSGSEEQFF.

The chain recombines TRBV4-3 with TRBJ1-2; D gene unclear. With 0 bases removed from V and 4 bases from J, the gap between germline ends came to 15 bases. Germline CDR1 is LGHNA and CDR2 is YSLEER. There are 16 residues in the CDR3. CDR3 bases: TGCGCCAGCAGCCAAGATTTTGATCTAGGTGGCTATGGCTACACCTTC. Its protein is CASSQDFDLGGYGYTF.

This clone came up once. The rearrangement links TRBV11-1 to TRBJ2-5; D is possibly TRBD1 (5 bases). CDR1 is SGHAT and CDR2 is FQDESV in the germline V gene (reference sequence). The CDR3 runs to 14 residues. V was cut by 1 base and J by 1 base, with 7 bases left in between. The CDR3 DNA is TGTGCCAGCAGCTTAGTAAGGGGCCAAGAGACCCAGTACTTC. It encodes CASSLVRGQETQYF.

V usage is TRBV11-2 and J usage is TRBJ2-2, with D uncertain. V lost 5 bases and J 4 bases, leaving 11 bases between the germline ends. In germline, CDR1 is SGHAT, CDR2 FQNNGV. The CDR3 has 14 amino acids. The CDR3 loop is CASSHRSGTGELFF. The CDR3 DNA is TGTGCCAGCAGCCATAGATCGGGCACCGGGGAGCTGTTTTTT.

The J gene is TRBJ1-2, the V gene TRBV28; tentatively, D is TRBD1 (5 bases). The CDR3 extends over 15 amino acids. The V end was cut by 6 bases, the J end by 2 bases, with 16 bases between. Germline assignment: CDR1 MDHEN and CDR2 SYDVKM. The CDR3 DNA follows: TGTGCCAGCAGGGAGGGAGGGGCTAAGAACTATGGCTACACCTTC. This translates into CASREGGAKNYGYTF.

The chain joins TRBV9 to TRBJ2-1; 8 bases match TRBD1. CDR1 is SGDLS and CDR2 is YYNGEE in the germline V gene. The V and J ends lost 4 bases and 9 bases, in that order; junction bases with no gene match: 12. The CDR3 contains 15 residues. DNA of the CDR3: TGTGCCAGCAGCCCTGGGACAGGTTCCCTCGGTGAGCAGTTCTTC. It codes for CASSPGTGSLGEQFF. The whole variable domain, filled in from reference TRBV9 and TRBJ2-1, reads DSGVTQTPKHLITATGQRVTLRCSPRSGDLSVYWYQQSLDQGLQFLIQYYNGEERAKGNILERFSAQQFPDLHSELNLSSLELGDSALYFCASSPGTGSLGEQFFGPGTRLTVL.

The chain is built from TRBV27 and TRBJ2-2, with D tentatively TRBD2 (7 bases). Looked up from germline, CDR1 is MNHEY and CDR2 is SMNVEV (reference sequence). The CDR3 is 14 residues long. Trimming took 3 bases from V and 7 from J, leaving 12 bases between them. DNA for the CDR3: TGTGCCAGCAGTTTTCGGGGGGCGGGCGGGGAGCTGTTTTTT. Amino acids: CASSFRGAGGELFF.

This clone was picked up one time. This chain's CDR3 is CASSLDRGFGELFF. The CDR3 nucleotides are TGCGCCAGCAGCTTGGACAGGGGATTCGGGGAGCTGTTTTTT. The chain uses TRBV5-1 and TRBJ2-2; TRBD1 agrees at 7 bases. The germline gives CDR1 SGHRS, CDR2 YFSETQ. The V gene end was trimmed by 0 bases and the J gene end by 7 bases; junction bases not matched to a gene: 3. The CDR3 runs to 14 residues.

CDR3 nucleotides: TGTGCCAGCAGCCCCGTAGCGGGAAACTATGGCTACACCTTC. Amino acids: CASSPVAGNYGYTF. This chain connects TRBV28 to TRBJ1-2; unclear D gene. V lost 6 bases and J lost 2, with 13 bases in between. CDR1 MDHEN and CDR2 SYDVKM come from the germline V gene. The CDR3 contains 14 residues.

The DNA of the CDR3 is TGCAGCGTTGGGAGCGGGACTAGCGCCAGCACAGATACGCAGTATTTT. It codes for CSVGSGTSASTDTQYF. The V call is TRBV29-1, the J call TRBJ2-3; 10 nucleotides agree with TRBD2. There are 16 residues in the CDR3. Per the germline V gene, CDR1 is SQVTM and CDR2 is ANQGSEA. The V and J ends lost 4 bases and 0 bases, in that order; junction bases with no gene match: 7.

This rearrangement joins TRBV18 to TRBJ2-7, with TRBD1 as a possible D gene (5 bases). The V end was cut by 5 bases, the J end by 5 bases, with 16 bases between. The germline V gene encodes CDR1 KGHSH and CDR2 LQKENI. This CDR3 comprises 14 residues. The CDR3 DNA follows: TGTGCCAGCTCAGACATGGAAGGGGCCCACGAGCAGTACTTC. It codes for CASSDMEGAHEQYF.

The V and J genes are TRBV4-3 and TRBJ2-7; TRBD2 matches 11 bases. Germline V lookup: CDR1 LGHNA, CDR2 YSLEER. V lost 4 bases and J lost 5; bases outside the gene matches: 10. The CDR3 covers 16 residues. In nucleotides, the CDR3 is TGCGCCAGCAGCCCAGTTAGGGTAGCGGGAGGGAACGAGCAGTACTTC. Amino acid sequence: CASSPVRVAGGNEQYF.

The CDR3 reads CASSSSGTSGPSYEQYF. The CDR3 nucleotides read TGTGCCAGCAGTTCCTCCGGGACTAGCGGGCCTTCCTACGAGCAGTACTTC. The chain recombines TRBV27 with TRBJ2-7; 12 bases are shared with TRBD2. Per germline, CDR1 MNHEY and CDR2 SMNVEV (reference sequence). The CDR3 totals 17 residues. J lost 1 base, V lost 4 bases, and 8 bases had no gene match.

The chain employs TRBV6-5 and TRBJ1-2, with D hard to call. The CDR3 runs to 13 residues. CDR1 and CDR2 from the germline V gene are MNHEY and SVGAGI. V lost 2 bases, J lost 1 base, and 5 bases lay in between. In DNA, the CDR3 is TGTGCCAGCAGTTACAAGCATAACTATGGCTACACCTTC. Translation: CASSYKHNYGYTF.

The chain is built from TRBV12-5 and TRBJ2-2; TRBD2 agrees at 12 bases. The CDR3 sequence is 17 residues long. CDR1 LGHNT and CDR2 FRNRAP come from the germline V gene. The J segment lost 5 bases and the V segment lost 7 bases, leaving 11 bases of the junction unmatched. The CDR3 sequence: CASASPGTSGSTGELFF. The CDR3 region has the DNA TGTGCTAGTGCCAGCCCCGGGACTAGCGGGTCTACCGGGGAGCTGTTTTTT.

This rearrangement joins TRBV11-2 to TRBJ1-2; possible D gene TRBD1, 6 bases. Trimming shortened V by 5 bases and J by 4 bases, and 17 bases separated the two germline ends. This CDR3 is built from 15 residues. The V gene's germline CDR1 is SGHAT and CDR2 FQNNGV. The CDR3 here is CASSLLRGGAYGYTF. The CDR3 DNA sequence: TGTGCCAGCAGCCTCCTTAGGGGGGGCGCCTATGGCTACACCTTC. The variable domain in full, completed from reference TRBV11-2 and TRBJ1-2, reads EAGVAQSPRYKIIEKRQSVAFWCNPISGHATLYWYQQILGQGPKLLIQFQNNGVVDDSQLPKDRFSAERLKGVDSTLKIQPAKLEDSAVYLCASSLLRGGAYGYTFGSGTRLTVV.

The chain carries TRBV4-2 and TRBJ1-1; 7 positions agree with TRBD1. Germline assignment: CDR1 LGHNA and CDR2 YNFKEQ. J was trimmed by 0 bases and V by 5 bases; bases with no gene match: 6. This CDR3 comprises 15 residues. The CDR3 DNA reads TGTGCCAGCAGCACAGGGGTCGGGGTGAACACTGAAGCTTTCTTT. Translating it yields CASSTGVGVNTEAFF.